This TCR beta chain is drawn from a study of blood T cell repertoires in COVID-19. Study information: The origin of the acute and convalescent COVID-19 samples was the United States, Italy and Spain.

Profiling relied on immunoSEQ multiplex PCR, and the TCRdb table lists in-frame clones only, not all of them. The table has some 240,000 clones, 75% to 85% seen once. The CDR3 loop spans 19 amino acids. Trimming removed 1 base at V and 5 bases at J, with 24 bases between. Germline V lookup: CDR1 LGHDT, CDR2 YNNKEL (reference sequence). The receptor was derived from a human donor in a cohort sampled during active COVID-19. V and J are TRBV3-1 (or the pseudogene TRBV3-2) and TRBJ2-1; D is unclear. The source material was peripheral blood. CDR3 amino acids: CASSQVPDLNSPPDNEQFF. The CDR3 bases are TGTGCCAGCAGCCAAGTGCCCGACCTCAACAGCCCCCCGGACAATGAGCAGTTCTTC.